This T cell receptor beta chain was sequenced for a study of immunodeficiency (dated 2019 in TCRdb). Describing the broader study: Repertoire analysis was done to look for VDJ recombination defects and oligoclonality.

Genomic DNA was isolated using the QIAamp DNA Blood Mini Kit and then sent out for immunoSEQ repertoire analysis. A standard quantity of genomic DNA template was used for amplification of CDR3 regions by multiplex PCR. The PCR products underwent sequencing on an Illumina platform. Per the source publication's procedure: Alignment of sequences to a reference was performed, and V, D and J gene definitions were taken from IMGT. To get rid of PCR and sequencing errors, closely related sequences were merged using a nearest-neighbor clustering algorithm. V, D and J usage was analyzed in productive unique and total sequences using ImmunoSEQ Analyzer tools and R version 3.6.1. The table was pulled from immuneACCESS by TCRdb, which kept in-frame rearrangements only. Such tables lose some clones; where checked, under half of the loss comes from unresolved V genes, and the rest has no known cause. V and J calls and clone size follow that table, whereas D and trimming were derived from the DNA. The sample table records about 3,900 clones; about 93% of these occur just once. About 3.9% of the sample rests with the top ten.

For this clone: Its specific antigen is unknown. No much larger clone is present one base from it, and per-base qualities are unavailable.

The CDR3 runs 15 amino acids, cysteine and phenylalanine included. Of all the DNA, just the CDR3 is kept, 45 bases in frame from base 1. From the germline V gene, CDR1 is MNHEY and CDR2 is SVGAGI. Compared with germline, V lacks 6 bases and J lacks 6 bases; bases without a gene match: 9. CD3+CD4+ T cells were sorted from fresh PBMCs before TCR sequencing. Points the paper makes about the study in general: Entropy comparisons showed n=3 (open circles) for patients versus healthy controls; a thymic development effect was only suggested as possible. Severe oligoclonality, judged by top-100 and total clonotype frequencies, was seen in patient CD8+ but not CD4+ T cells. Between patients and controls, productive entropy and V-J pairing of CD4+ T cells looked similar.

The TCR sequence derives from a human donor in good health. The receptor chain draws on TRBV6-5 and TRBJ2-1, with 9 bases aligning to TRBD1. Sequenced: CD4+ T cells from blood. CDR3 reads: CASRAGQGLGNEQFF. In nucleotide form, the sequence is TGTGCCAGCAGAGCCGGACAGGGGCTGGGCAATGAGCAGTTCTTC.